These T cell receptor beta chains were read from a single sample in a study of cytomegalovirus exposure and HLA in healthy donors. Assay: immunoSEQ multiplex PCR; the TCRdb copy retains only in-frame clones and omits some. This repertoire shows some 150,000 clones, roughly 80% found once; its top ten account for approximately 2.9%. Sequencing was performed on PBMCs. The origin of the receptors is a woman between 25 and 40 years old in good health and CMV-seronegative. CDR3s leave out the opening cysteine and the closing phenylalanine or tryptophan. Fields, in order: D gene, V gene, J gene, CDR3 protein. The D gene is left open where the match is weak.

TRBD1	TRBV29-1	TRBJ2-3	SVEDTGANTQY
TRBD1	TRBV6-1	TRBJ2-1	ASRGTGFGNEQF
-	TRBV7-2	TRBJ2-7	ATNREGGEQY
-	TRBV7-9	TRBJ2-7	ASSLRGSHEQY
-	TRBV4-1	TRBJ2-2	ASSQVINFATGELF
-	TRBV11-2	TRBJ2-5	ASSLGTGGTQY
TRBD1	TRBV2	TRBJ1-5	ASAPTGQGNQPQH
-	TRBV9	TRBJ2-1	ASSVAGVYNEQF
-	TRBV7-3	TRBJ1-6	ASSLIASGSPPH
-	TRBV10-3	-	AITEGGVYEQY
TRBD1	TRBV6-1	TRBJ1-3	ASSQDRGHTIY
TRBD2	TRBV5-1	TRBJ2-1	ASSFGLAGGDEQF
-	TRBV18	TRBJ1-4	ASSPNTGNDEKLF
TRBD1	TRBV11-1	TRBJ2-7	ASSPPDRGRDEQY
-	TRBV7-6	TRBJ2-1	ASSLEGLGNEQF
TRBD1	TRBV19	TRBJ1-1	ASSIGYRGVGAF
TRBD1	TRBV27	TRBJ1-1	ASSPGTGDDTEAF
TRBD2	TRBV2	TRBJ2-5	ASSGAGGGETQY
-	TRBV11-2	TRBJ2-5	ASSSGPSQQETQY
TRBD1	TRBV7-2	TRBJ1-2	ASRRDSNYGYT
-	TRBV2	TRBJ2-3	AGSGSAEPI
TRBD2	TRBV5-1	TRBJ2-7	ASSLVPGGYEQY
-	TRBV7-9	TRBJ2-1	ASTPTATAYNEQF
-	TRBV6-1	TRBJ2-7	ASSELVRSEQY
TRBD2	TRBV18	TRBJ2-2	ASSPRASGTGELF
TRBD1	TRBV6-5	TRBJ2-7	ASSYDRGHEQY
-	TRBV7-2	TRBJ2-7	ASSLVAPYEQY
-	TRBV9	TRBJ2-1	ASSDVGSSYNEQF
-	TRBV7-9	TRBJ1-3	ASSLALGAGNTIY
TRBD2	TRBV11-2	TRBJ2-5	ASSPGTSGETQY
-	TRBV12-1	TRBJ1-2	ASSFARRSPNYGYT
-	TRBV4-1	TRBJ1-6	ASSQDEARFFNSPLH